This entry lists 18 T cell receptor beta chains sequenced from one sample in a study of control samples from healthy donors and cancer patients. The table came from immunoSEQ multiplex PCR; TCRdb's copy has only in-frame clones and leaves some out. The sample consists of about 120,000 clones, roughly 90% of them appearing once. Input material: blood. Receptors were obtained from a man aged 50 to 59 in good health.

This rearrangement joins TRBV19 to TRBJ1-3; D is possibly TRBD1 (6 bases). The CDR3 contains 16 residues. CDR1 is LNHDA, CDR2 SQIVND, per germline (reference sequence). The V end was cut by 5 bases, the J end by 1 base, with 15 bases between. The CDR3 sequence: CASSPAQGGSGNTIYF. CDR3 DNA: TGTGCCAGTAGTCCTGCACAGGGAGGATCTGGAAACACCATATATTTT.

The chain employs TRBV2 and TRBJ2-7, with 7 bases aligning to TRBD2. The CDR3 is 15 amino acids. From germline, CDR1 is SNHLY and CDR2 FYNNEI. The V gene end was trimmed by 7 bases and the J gene end by 0 bases; junction bases not matched to a gene: 9. Written as DNA, the CDR3 is TGTGCCAGCATTTTCGGGGGGTCAAGCTCCTACGAGCAGTACTTC. This sequence encodes CASIFGGSSSYEQYF.

Remarks on this clone: Germline and junction disagree at one end, which may indicate a read error. CDR3 amino acids: CASSLGREAGELFF. CDR3 DNA sequence: TGTGCCAGCAGTTTAGGCAGGGAAGCCGGGGAGCTGTTTTTT. The rearrangement uses TRBV7-8 and TRBJ2-2; weak D call: TRBD1 (5 bases). Germline V gene data show CDR1 as SGHVS and CDR2 as FQNEAQ. The CDR3 extends over 14 amino acids.

The J gene is TRBJ1-2, the V gene TRBV12-3 or TRBV12-4; TRBD1 matches 7 bases. This CDR3 is built from 13 residues. V was pared by 4 bases and J by 4 bases, with 3 bases of the junction left unmatched. This CDR3 is CASSSDRAYGYTF. DNA of the CDR3: TGTGCCAGCAGTTCAGACAGGGCCTATGGCTACACCTTC.

This clone was observed once. This sample also contains other DNA sequences that code for the same CDR3. The V gene is TRBV9, the J gene TRBJ1-4, with TRBD1 matching over 10 bases. Losses at the gene ends were 3 bases for V and 5 bases for J; bases not matched to a gene: 1. CDR3 size: 14 residues. From germline, CDR1 is SGDLS and CDR2 YYNGEE. The CDR3 region has the DNA TGTGCCAGCAGCGGGACAGGGGGGAATGAAAAACTGTTTTTT. Its translation is CASSGTGGNEKLFF.

The rearrangement links TRBV5-6 to TRBJ1-3; TRBD1 is a possible D gene (5 bases). This CDR3 is 13 amino acids long. V shed 4 bases and J shed 3 bases, with 8 bases lying between them. CDR1 SGHDT and CDR2 YYEEEE come from the germline V gene. This CDR3 is CASSLDSGNTIYF. CDR3 in DNA: TGTGCCAGCAGCCTCGACAGTGGAAACACCATATATTTT.

The chain combines TRBV27 with TRBJ2-1; a possible D gene is TRBD2 (5 bases). Trimming shortened V by 7 bases and J by 1 base, and 14 bases separated the two germline ends. This CDR3 has 15 amino acids. Germline assignment: CDR1 MNHEY and CDR2 SMNVEV (reference sequence). CDR3 in amino acids: CASKIEGSSYNEQFF. The DNA for the CDR3 is TGTGCCAGCAAAATTGAGGGATCTTCCTACAATGAGCAGTTCTTC.

This clone was recorded a few times. This rearrangement joins TRBV20-1 to TRBJ1-4; D is unclear. The CDR3 covers 11 residues. Germline values: CDR1 DFQATT, CDR2 SNEGSKA (reference sequence). The V gene lost 0 bases and the J gene lost 7 bases, with 3 bases spanning the gap. The CDR3 reads CSAREAEKLFF. The CDR3 region has the DNA TGCAGTGCTAGAGAGGCTGAAAAACTGTTTTTT.

The rearrangement links TRBV11-2 to TRBJ1-1; D not certain. Trimming pared 5 bases from V and 2 bases from J, leaving 12 bases between. The germline V gene encodes CDR1 SGHAT and CDR2 FQNNGV. This CDR3 is 14 amino acids long. In DNA, the CDR3 is TGTGCCAGCAGCAGATGGACGGCCAACACTGAAGCTTTCTTT. Amino acid sequence: CASSRWTANTEAFF.

This clone was observed once. The V and J genes are TRBV5-4 and TRBJ2-2, with 9 bases identical to TRBD1. Trimming at V came to 3 bases and at J to 4 bases, leaving 7 bases not matched to a gene. The germline V gene encodes CDR1 SGHNT and CDR2 YYREEE (reference sequence). This CDR3 comprises 16 residues. The CDR3 DNA sequence: TGTGCCAGCAGCTCCCGGGACAGGGTGGGCACCGGGGAGCTGTTTTTT. It is translated as CASSSRDRVGTGELFF.

This CDR3 is CASSLQPGREADTQYF. CDR3 DNA sequence: TGCGCCAGCAGCCTACAGCCGGGGAGGGAGGCAGATACGCAGTATTTT. V gene TRBV4-3 combines with J gene TRBJ2-3; 7 bases are shared with TRBD2. Germline values: CDR1 LGHNA, CDR2 YSLEER. V gave up 4 bases and J gave up 4 bases; unmatched junction bases: 11. The CDR3 extends over 16 amino acids.

This rearrangement joins TRBV18 to TRBJ1-5; no firm D call. The CDR3 loop spans 15 amino acids. Germline lookup yields CDR1 KGHSH and CDR2 LQKENI. Trimming removed 2 bases from V and 0 bases from J, with 8 bases in between. The CDR3 DNA reads TGTGCCAGCTCACCATCGGATTTTAGCAATCAGCCCCAGCATTTT. As protein: CASSPSDFSNQPQHF.

Here the CDR3 DNA reads TGTGCCAGCAGCTTAGGGCAGGAAACTCGGTATGGCTACACCTTC. Translation: CASSLGQETRYGYTF. The chain couples TRBV11-2 to TRBJ1-2; no definite D call. Looked up from germline, CDR1 is SGHAT and CDR2 is FQNNGV. V lost 1 base and J lost 5, with 14 bases in between. The CDR3 has 15 amino acids.

The chain couples TRBV18 to TRBJ1-1; 8 bases line up with TRBD1. The V segment lost 5 bases and the J segment 4 bases; nucleotides outside the gene matches: 6. This CDR3 spans 14 amino acids. From germline, CDR1 is KGHSH and CDR2 LQKENI. CDR3 in DNA: TGTGCCAGCTCATCCGCCGGACAGGGCACTGAAGCTTTCTTT. This encodes CASSSAGQGTEAFF.

The J gene is TRBJ2-2, the V gene TRBV2; 11 positions match TRBD1. The junction had 3 bases not matched to a gene; V was cut back by 0 bases and J by 3 bases. CDR1 and CDR2 from the germline V gene are SNHLY and FYNNEI. CDR3 length: 17 amino acids. DNA of the CDR3: TGTGCCAGCAGTGAAGCCCCGGGACAGGGGGACACCGGGGAGCTGTTTTTT. This codes for CASSEAPGQGDTGELFF.

This rearrangement joins TRBV29-1 to TRBJ2-7, with 8 bases lining up with TRBD1. Germline V gene lookup returns CDR1 SQVTM and CDR2 ANQGSEA. J was trimmed by 3 bases and V by 5 bases; bases with no gene match: 6. The CDR3 contains 13 residues. The CDR3 DNA reads as TGCAGCGTTCGGACAGGGATTAACTACGAGCAGTACTTC. Amino acid sequence: CSVRTGINYEQYF.

The genes are TRBV19 and TRBJ1-1; D unclear. Germline lookup yields CDR1 LNHDA and CDR2 SQIVND (reference sequence). V was shortened by 5 bases and J by 7 bases, with 20 bases between the two germline ends. There are 15 residues in the CDR3. The chain's CDR3 is CASSYRTGRRNEAFF. The CDR3 bases are TGTGCCAGTAGTTATAGAACCGGCAGACGTAATGAAGCTTTCTTT.

The chain carries TRBV10-3 and TRBJ1-2; 9 bases are a match to TRBD1. In germline, CDR1 is ENHRY, CDR2 SYGVKD. J was trimmed by 8 bases and V by 9 bases; bases with no gene match: 13. This CDR3 has 14 residues. CDR3: CAIQGADGRDGYTF. The CDR3 DNA follows: TGTGCCATACAGGGGGCTGACGGGCGGGACGGCTACACCTTC.